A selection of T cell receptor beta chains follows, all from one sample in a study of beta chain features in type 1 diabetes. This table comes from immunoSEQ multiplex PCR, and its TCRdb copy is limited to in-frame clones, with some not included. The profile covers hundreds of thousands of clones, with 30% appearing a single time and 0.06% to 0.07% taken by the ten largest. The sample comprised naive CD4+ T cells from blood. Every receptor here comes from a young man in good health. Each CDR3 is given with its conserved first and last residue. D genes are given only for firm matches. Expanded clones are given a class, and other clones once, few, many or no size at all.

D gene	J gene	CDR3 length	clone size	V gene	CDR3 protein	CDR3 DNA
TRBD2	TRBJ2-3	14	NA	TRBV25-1	CASSPTSGTDTQYF	TGTGCCAGCAGCCCAACTAGCGGAACAGATACGCAGTATTTT
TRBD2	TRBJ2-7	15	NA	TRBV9	CASSVGLAENYEQYF	TGTGCCAGCAGCGTAGGTCTAGCGGAGAACTACGAGCAGTACTTC
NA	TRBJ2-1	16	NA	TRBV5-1	CASTVGSRNSYNEQFF	TGCGCCAGCACCGTGGGGTCCAGAAACTCCTACAATGAGCAGTTCTTC
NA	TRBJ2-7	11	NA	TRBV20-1	CSASGSGEQYF	TGCAGTGCTAGCGGGAGTGGTGAGCAGTACTTC
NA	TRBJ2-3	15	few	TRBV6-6	CASSYSVPGTDTQYF	TGTGCCAGCAGTTACTCAGTGCCAGGCACAGATACGCAGTATTTT
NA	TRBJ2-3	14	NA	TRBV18	CASQGRAITDTQYF	TGTGCCAGCCAGGGACGGGCTATCACAGATACGCAGTATTTT
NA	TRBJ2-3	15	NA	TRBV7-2	CASSLDGRLGDTQYF	TGTGCCAGCAGCTTAGACGGGAGATTGGGAGATACGCAGTATTTT
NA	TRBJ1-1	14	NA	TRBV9	CASSPSPVGTEAFF	TGTGCCAGCAGCCCCTCGCCGGTAGGCACTGAAGCTTTCTTT
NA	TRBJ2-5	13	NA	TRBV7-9	CASSYGAQETQYF	TGTGCCAGCAGCTACGGAGCCCAAGAGACCCAGTACTTC
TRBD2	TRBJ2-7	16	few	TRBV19	CASTQRTSGSSYEQYF	TGTGCCAGTACCCAGCGGACTAGCGGGAGTTCCTACGAGCAGTACTTC
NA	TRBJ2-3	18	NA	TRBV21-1	CASSKSIWTSGSLDTQYF	TGTGCCAGCAGCAAATCGATCTGGACTAGCGGGAGTTTGGATACGCAGTATTTT
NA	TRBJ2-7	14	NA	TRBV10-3	CAISEFGPDYEQYF	TGTGCCATCAGTGAGTTTGGGCCCGATTACGAGCAGTACTTC
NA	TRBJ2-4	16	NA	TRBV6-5	CASSYSGIIAKNIQYF	TGTGCCAGCAGTTACTCGGGCATAATAGCCAAAAACATTCAGTACTTC
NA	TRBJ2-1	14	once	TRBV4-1	CASSPRYTGTVGFF	TGCGCCAGCAGTCCAAGATATACGGGGACGGTAGGGTTCTTC
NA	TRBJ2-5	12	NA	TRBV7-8	CASSFVRETQYF	TGTGCCAGCAGCTTTGTTAGAGAGACCCAGTACTTC